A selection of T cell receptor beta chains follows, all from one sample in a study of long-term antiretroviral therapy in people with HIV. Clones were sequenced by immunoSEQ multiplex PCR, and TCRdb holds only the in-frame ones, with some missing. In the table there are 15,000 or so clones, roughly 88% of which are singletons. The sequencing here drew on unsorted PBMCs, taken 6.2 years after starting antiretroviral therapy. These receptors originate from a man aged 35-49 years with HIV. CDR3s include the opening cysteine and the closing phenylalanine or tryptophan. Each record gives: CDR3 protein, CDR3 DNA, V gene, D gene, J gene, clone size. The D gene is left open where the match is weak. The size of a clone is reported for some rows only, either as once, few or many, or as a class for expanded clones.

CDR3: CASQNSGSETQYF; DNA: TGTGCCAGCCAAAATAGCGGGAGTGAGACCCAGTACTTC; V: TRBV27; D: TRBD2; J: TRBJ2-5; size: medium-sized
CDR3: CASTRHSGNEQFF; DNA: TGTGCCAGCACGCGGCACTCTGGCAATGAGCAGTTCTTC; V: TRBV27; D: .; J: TRBJ2-1; size: .
CDR3: CATSNPGQGGEQYF; DNA: TGTGCCACCAGCAACCCGGGACAGGGGGGCGAGCAGTACTTC; V: TRBV15; D: TRBD1; J: TRBJ2-7; size: few
CDR3: CASSQDLKAQYF; DNA: TGTGCCAGCAGCCAAGATCTCAAGGCCCAGTACTTC; V: TRBV14; D: .; J: TRBJ2-5; size: .
CDR3: CASSSRTGELMNEQFF; DNA: TGTGCCAGCAGCTCGAGGACAGGTGAACTTATGAATGAGCAGTTCTTC; V: TRBV11-3; D: TRBD1; J: TRBJ2-1; size: .
CDR3: CASSPDSDTQYF; DNA: TGTGCCAGCAGCCCAGACTCAGATACGCAGTATTTT; V: TRBV7-3; D: .; J: TRBJ2-3; size: .
CDR3: CASRFLGLAVHEQFF; DNA: TGTGCCAGCAGATTCCTTGGACTAGCGGTCCATGAGCAGTTCTTC; V: TRBV2; D: TRBD2; J: TRBJ2-1; size: .
CDR3: CASSLWQRNTEAFF; DNA: TGTGCCAGCAGCTTGTGGCAGCGGAACACTGAAGCTTTCTTT; V: TRBV5-4; D: .; J: TRBJ1-1; size: .
CDR3: CASGVYTGELFF; DNA: TGTGCCAGCGGGGTTTACACCGGGGAGCTGTTTTTT; V: TRBV6-5; D: .; J: TRBJ2-2; size: few
CDR3: CASTSGTGRTEAFF; DNA: TGTGCCAGCACCTCCGGGACAGGGAGGACTGAAGCTTTCTTT; V: TRBV7-2; D: TRBD1; J: TRBJ1-1; size: .
CDR3: CASSLDSRTGELFF; DNA: TGTGCCAGCAGCTTGGACAGTAGGACCGGGGAGCTGTTTTTT; V: TRBV7-9; D: .; J: TRBJ2-2; size: few
CDR3: CASSPSGRAYETQYF; DNA: TGTGCCAGCAGCCCTAGCGGGAGGGCCTATGAGACCCAGTACTTC; V: TRBV7-9; D: TRBD2; J: TRBJ2-5; size: .
CDR3: CASSRVRNTEAFF; DNA: TGTGCCAGCAGCCGGGTTAGGAACACTGAAGCTTTCTTT; V: TRBV27; D: .; J: TRBJ1-1; size: .
CDR3: CASSLNWSNYGYTF; DNA: TGTGCCAGCAGTTTAAACTGGTCTAACTATGGCTACACCTTC; V: TRBV27; D: .; J: TRBJ1-2; size: medium-sized
CDR3: CATSRGSNEQFF; DNA: TGTGCCACCTCGAGGGGGAGTAATGAGCAGTTCTTC; V: TRBV27; D: .; J: TRBJ2-1; size: medium-sized
CDR3: CASSPLALGSYEQYF; DNA: TGTGCCAGCAGTCCTCTAGCTTTGGGTTCTTACGAGCAGTACTTC; V: TRBV7-6; D: .; J: TRBJ2-7; size: .
CDR3: CASSLGQGNNQPQHF; DNA: TGTGCCAGCAGCCTTGGACAGGGGAACAATCAGCCCCAGCATTTT; V: TRBV6-5; D: TRBD1; J: TRBJ1-5; size: .
CDR3: CASTLLAGGRDEQFF; DNA: TGTGCCAGCACACTACTAGCGGGGGGAAGGGATGAGCAGTTCTTC; V: TRBV6-5; D: TRBD2; J: TRBJ2-1; size: few
CDR3: CASRMGRASYEQYF; DNA: TGTGCCAGCAGAATGGGACGGGCTTCCTACGAGCAGTACTTC; V: TRBV7-2; D: .; J: TRBJ2-7; size: .
CDR3: CASIQGSGNTGELFF; DNA: TGCGCCAGCATCCAGGGGTCGGGAAACACCGGGGAGCTGTTTTTT; V: TRBV5-1; D: .; J: TRBJ2-2; size: .
CDR3: CASRQGVIGETQYF; DNA: TGTGCCAGTAGACAGGGGGTAATCGGGGAGACCCAGTACTTC; V: TRBV2; D: TRBD1; J: TRBJ2-5; size: .
CDR3: CSAHLPDTQYF; DNA: TGCAGTGCCCATCTACCAGATACGCAGTATTTT; V: TRBV20-1; D: .; J: TRBJ2-3; size: once
CDR3: CSGRDRGMAEAFF; DNA: TGCAGCGGCCGGGACAGGGGTATGGCTGAAGCTTTCTTT; V: TRBV29-1; D: TRBD1; J: TRBJ1-1; size: .
CDR3: CASSQDRHEGGDEQYF; DNA: TGCGCCAGCAGCCAAGATAGGCATGAGGGAGGGGACGAGCAGTACTTC; V: TRBV4-3; D: TRBD2; J: TRBJ2-7; size: .
CDR3: CASSQERDSGANVLTF; DNA: TGTGCCAGCAGCCAAGAACGGGATTCGGGGGCCAACGTCCTGACTTTC; V: TRBV4-2; D: .; J: TRBJ2-6; size: few
CDR3: CASKRTGAVEAFF; DNA: TGTGCCAGCAAAAGGACAGGGGCCGTTGAAGCTTTCTTT; V: TRBV6-6; D: TRBD1; J: TRBJ1-1; size: .
CDR3: CASSRGTSGRQYNEQFF; DNA: TGTGCCAGCAGCCGAGGGACTAGCGGGAGACAGTACAATGAGCAGTTCTTC; V: TRBV5-4; D: TRBD2; J: TRBJ2-1; size: .
CDR3: CASRTTLLRGYGYTF; DNA: TGTGCCAGCAGGACGACTCTTCTCCGGGGCTATGGCTACACCTTC; V: TRBV28; D: .; J: TRBJ1-2; size: .
CDR3: CASSHGVYKGQETQYF; DNA: TGTGCCAGCAGCCATGGCGTATACAAGGGCCAAGAGACCCAGTACTTC; V: TRBV7-7; D: .; J: TRBJ2-5; size: medium-sized
CDR3: CASSLLPGSGTTDTQYF; DNA: TGTGCCAGCAGTTTACTCCCTGGTAGCGGGACCACAGATACGCAGTATTTT; V: TRBV28; D: TRBD2; J: TRBJ2-3; size: .
CDR3: CASSLARGLAYEQYF; DNA: TGTGCCAGCAGCTTGGCCAGGGGGCTTGCGTACGAGCAGTACTTC; V: TRBV11-2; D: TRBD1; J: TRBJ2-7; size: .
CDR3: CASSEIAFGDEQFF; DNA: TGTGCCAGCAGTGAAATAGCGTTCGGAGATGAGCAGTTCTTC; V: TRBV25-1; D: .; J: TRBJ2-1; size: .
CDR3: CASSYGTGGSPLHF; DNA: TGTGCCAGCAGTTACGGGACAGGGGGTTCACCCCTCCACTTT; V: TRBV6-5; D: TRBD1; J: TRBJ1-6; size: .
CDR3: CATSRVPPDRDAGLQYF; DNA: TGTGCCACCAGCAGAGTCCCCCCCGACAGGGATGCGGGGCTTCAGTACTTC; V: TRBV15; D: .; J: TRBJ2-4; size: .
CDR3: CASSSGGTEAFF; DNA: TGCGCCAGCAGCTCCGGGGGCACTGAAGCTTTCTTT; V: TRBV5-1; D: .; J: TRBJ1-1; size: .
CDR3: CASSLIAGGAKNIQYF; DNA: TGTGCCAGCAGCTTAATAGCGGGAGGAGCCAAAAACATTCAGTACTTC; V: TRBV7-2; D: TRBD2; J: TRBJ2-4; size: .
CDR3: CATQDPTGGNTIYF; DNA: TGTGCCACCCAGGACCCAACCGGCGGAAACACCATATATTTT; V: TRBV15; D: .; J: TRBJ1-3; size: few
CDR3: CASSLAFIGGDYEQYF; DNA: TGCGCCAGCAGCTTGGCTTTCATTGGGGGCGACTACGAGCAGTACTTC; V: TRBV5-1; D: .; J: TRBJ2-7; size: .
CDR3: CASSDSWTGGFNEQFF; DNA: TGTGCCAGCAGTGACTCTTGGACAGGGGGCTTCAATGAGCAGTTCTTC; V: TRBV6-4; D: TRBD1; J: TRBJ2-1; size: few
CDR3: CASSYSYGGDQETQYF; DNA: TGTGCCAGCAGTTACTCGTACGGGGGGGACCAAGAGACCCAGTACTTC; V: TRBV6-5; D: TRBD2; J: TRBJ2-5; size: once
CDR3: CASSIKGQGGYEQYF; DNA: TGTGCCAGTAGTATTAAGGGACAGGGGGGCTACGAGCAGTACTTC; V: TRBV19; D: TRBD1; J: TRBJ2-7; size: .
CDR3: CASTLDRESYEQYF; DNA: TGCGCCAGCACCCTAGACAGGGAATCCTACGAGCAGTACTTC; V: TRBV5-1; D: TRBD1; J: TRBJ2-7; size: .
CDR3: CASRPGQVYEQYF; DNA: TGTGCCAGCAGGCCGGGACAGGTTTACGAGCAGTACTTC; V: TRBV28; D: TRBD1; J: TRBJ2-7; size: .